This T cell receptor (beta chain) is from a study of regulatory T cells in long-lasting Graves disease. Ten or more counts support this clonotype. For TCR beta, libraries came from iRepertoire HTBI primers and Arm-PCR of CDR3 regions. TCRdb re-derived calls from the multiplex PCR reads in MiXCR, one entry per CDR3 protein. The sample yields approximately 360,000 distinct CDR3 sequences, approximately 12% seen once. Stated time point: newly diagnosed GD, antithyroid drugs for less than 3 months. The authors made the TCR library using RNA they extracted from PBMCs. The patient group derived from an endocrinology department in Xi'an, China. Peripheral blood, nine milliliters of it, was drawn into EDTA tubes. The CDR3 length is 14 residues. V lost 5 bases and J 1 base, leaving 11 bases between the germline ends. This sample was shared with a second study, whose subject was T cells in Graves' hyperthyroidism and ophthalmopathy. That study reports: A model of 13 V-J pairs discriminated ophthalmopathy from stable hyperthyroidism.

The genes are TRBV12-3 or TRBV12-4 and TRBJ1-1; weak D call: TRBD1 (5 bases). The TCR comes from a woman younger than 30 with Graves disease. Sequences were derived from peripheral blood mononuclear cells (PBMCs), sampled at new diagnosis, from a patient treated with antithyroid drugs. CDR3 amino acids: CASSPWGWNTEAFF. In DNA form, the CDR3 reads TGTGCCAGCAGTCCATGGGGGTGGAACACTGAAGCTTTCTTT.